This T cell receptor (beta chain) appears in the sequencing data of a study of blood T cell repertoires in COVID-19. The table came from immunoSEQ multiplex PCR; TCRdb's copy has only in-frame clones and leaves some out. Seen here are about 210,000 clones, approximately 85% observed once, and the top ten hold 6.5% to 9%. Losses at the gene ends were 2 bases for V and 5 bases for J; bases not matched to a gene: 4. The CDR3 covers 14 residues. Germline V gene sequence: CDR1 MNHEY, CDR2 SVGAGI. This rearrangement joins TRBV6-5 to TRBJ1-1, with 8 nucleotides matching TRBD1. Source material: peripheral blood. The origin of this receptor is a woman in her forties or fifties with active or convalescent COVID-19. As DNA, the CDR3 is TGTGCCAGCAGTTACCGGACAGGGAGGACTGAAGCTTTCTTT. Translation gives CASSYRTGRTEAFF.